This paragraph reports one TCR beta chain. Negative isolation yielded CD4+ and CD8+ T cells, and FACS enriched TEMRA cells. The CDR3 consists of 11 residues. Germline V CDR1 and CDR2: GTSNPN, SVGIG (reference sequence). The V and J ends lost 3 bases and 8 bases respectively, with 11 bases between them. The entry originates in a study of CD8 T cells in Susac syndrome. A quantity of roughly 0.5 to 1 ug RNA underwent reverse transcription using random hexamers. TCR beta CDR3 was amplified by immunoSEQ multiplex PCR. This amplification extended across 54 Vbeta and 13 Jbeta segments. Via MiXCR, TCRdb re-called the immunoSEQ multiplex PCR reads, giving one row per CDR3 protein. In the table there are about 200,000 distinct CDR3 sequences, approximately 95% of which are singletons.

This sequence joins TRBV30 and TRBJ2-7; possible D gene TRBD2, 5 bases. This receptor was obtained from a human donor with multiple sclerosis. The sample consisted of CD4+ T cells from PBMCs. CDR3 protein: CAWRTPGKQYF. CDR3 nucleotide sequence: TGTGCCTGGAGGACCCCGGGGAAGCAGTACTTC. Using reference TRBV30 and TRBJ2-7 for the parts outside the CDR3, the full variable domain is SQTIHQWPATLVQPVGSPLSLECTVEGTSNPNLYWYRQAAGRGLQLLFYSVGIGQISSEVPQNLSASRPQDRQFILSSKKLLLSDSGFYLCAWRTPGKQYFGPGTRLTVT.